This T cell receptor (beta chain) was profiled in a study of shared clonotypes between healthy human individuals. Across the whole study: Three plates were used per donor for CD4 naive, three for CD4 memory, two for CD8 naive and one for CD8 memory. Study results and caveats: It was observed that roughly 5% of naive CD4 clonotypes were shared across a handful of donors.

CD45RO negativity and positive selection for CCR7 defined naive CD8 cells, a population that excluded terminally differentiated effector memory CD45RA+ cells. About this clone itself: Its antigen remains unknown. Germline and junction disagree at one end, which may indicate a read error.

From germline, CDR1 is LGHNA and CDR2 YSLEER. The CDR3 runs 14 residues. Deep was the level used in running the assay. Genomic DNA of each subset was evenly split across several immunoSEQ plates. The table came from immunoSEQ multiplex PCR; TCRdb's copy has only in-frame clones and leaves some out. The sample yields some 2 million clones, approximately 94% seen once. This TCR was recovered from a man aged 18 to 29 in good health. V gene TRBV4-3 combines with J gene TRBJ1-5; D unclear. Material: naive CD8+ T cells sorted from blood. CDR3 nucleotide sequence: TGCGCCAGCAGTCAAGATATAGACGGTCAGCCCCAGCATTTT. Its protein product is CASSQDIDGQPQHF.